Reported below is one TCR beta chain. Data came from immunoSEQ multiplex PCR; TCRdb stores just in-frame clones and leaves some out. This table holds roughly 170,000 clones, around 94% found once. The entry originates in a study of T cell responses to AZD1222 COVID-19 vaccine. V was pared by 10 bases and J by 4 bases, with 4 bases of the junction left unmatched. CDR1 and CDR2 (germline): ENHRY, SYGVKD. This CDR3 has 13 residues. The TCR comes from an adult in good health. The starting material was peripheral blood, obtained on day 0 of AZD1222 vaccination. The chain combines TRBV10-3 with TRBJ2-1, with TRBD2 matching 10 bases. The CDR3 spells CATGGLAYNEQFF. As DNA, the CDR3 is TGTGCCACAGGGGGACTAGCGTACAATGAGCAGTTCTTC.